This TCR beta chain was retrieved from a study of human T cells and chemical hapten exposure. Documented time point: patch test 3, about 24 weeks after DPC sensitization. Treatment meaning: therapeutic diphenylcyclopropenone sensitization with weekly scalp DPC. During construction of the library, unique molecular identifiers were attached to individual cDNA molecules for quantitative, reproducible TCR counting. TCRdb re-derived calls from the RACE reads in MiXCR, one entry per CDR3 protein. The data contain 190,000 or so distinct CDR3 sequences, about 25% of them singletons. The CDR3 spans 17 residues. Germline V lookup: CDR1 MDHEN, CDR2 SYDVKM. V lost 5 bases and J lost 4; bases outside the gene matches: 8.

J is TRBJ2-6 and V is TRBV28; 10 bases fit TRBD1. Sample: whole blood, taken in connection with sensitization to the hapten diphenylcyclopropenone (DPC). The sequence came from a woman in her 40s with alopecia areata. Some clones in this sample may be carry-over from other donors' samples. Here the CDR3 reads CASSPGTGVQGANVLTF. CDR3 DNA sequence: TGTGCCAGCAGTCCCGGGACAGGGGTGCAAGGGGCCAACGTCCTGACTTTC.